This TCR beta chain was obtained from a study of cytomegalovirus exposure and HLA in healthy donors. Looking at the study overall: Out of approximately 170 million T cells, an earlier analysis found 117 million unique TCR beta sequences in total. Of some 400 genotyped donors, approximately 80% clustered with self-reported Caucasian donors.

About this clone: The antigen is unknown.

PCR amplification relied on 60 Vbeta primers (plus 13 Jbeta primers). Using immunoSEQ multiplex PCR, the repertoire was profiled, and TCRdb retains in-frame clones only, with some absent. The sample holds about 140,000 clones, approximately 80% seen once. Study-level points and caveats: Later, an analysis found that common viral pathogens appeared to be linked with several of the most significant clusters.

The sequence was obtained from a female donor in good health and CMV-seropositive. Source material: PBMCs.

The CDR3 region is CASWMGATNYGYTF. The CDR3 nucleotides read TGTGCCAGCTGGATGGGGGCCACTAACTATGGCTACACCTTC. This rearrangement joins TRBV6-1 to TRBJ1-2; a possible D gene is TRBD1 (6 bases). Per germline, CDR1 MNHNS and CDR2 SASEGT. The CDR3 consists of 14 residues. Trimming took off 8 bases at V and 0 bases at J, with 13 bases between the two ends.